The rows below give T cell receptor beta chains drawn from one sample of a study of vaccination and CD4 T cells after COVID-19. TCRdb re-called the PCR reads through MiXCR, storing one row per CDR3 protein. The repertoire holds some 17,000 distinct CDR3 sequences, with more than 45% as singletons. No antigen is known for these receptors. Material: CD4+ T cells from blood, cultured in vitro, obtained before SARS-CoV-2 vaccination. These receptors were taken from a human donor who had recovered from COVID-19. CDR3s include the opening cysteine and the closing phenylalanine or tryptophan. D genes are given only for firm matches. A row's size may be missing; if present it is once, few, many or a size class.

V	D	J	size	DNA	CDR3
TRBV2	-	TRBJ1-6	-	TGTGCCAGCAGTGAGAGGGGGTATAATTCACCCCTCCACTTT	CASSERGYNSPLHF
TRBV29-1	-	TRBJ1-2	-	TGCAGCGTGGGGACCTTATATGGCTACACCTTC	CSVGTLYGYTF
TRBV20-1	TRBD2	TRBJ2-7	-	TGCAGTGCTAGATCCGGACTAGCGGCCTCCTACGAGCAGTACTTC	CSARSGLAASYEQYF
TRBV20-1	TRBD2	TRBJ2-5	-	TGCAGTGCTAGAGAGACTAGCGGGAGGGGTGAGACCCAGTACTTC	CSARETSGRGETQYF
TRBV6-5	-	TRBJ2-4	-	TGTGCCAGCAGTTACGGGACACCCGGCACCAAAAACATTCAGTACTTC	CASSYGTPGTKNIQYF
TRBV7-2	-	TRBJ1-5	few	TGTGCCAGCAGCTTAGGGGGTATTAGGCAGCCCCAGCATTTT	CASSLGGIRQPQHF
TRBV27	-	TRBJ2-5	-	TGTGCCAGCAGTTTATCGGGCAGAGAGACCCAGTACTTC	CASSLSGRETQYF
TRBV28	TRBD1	TRBJ1-1	-	TGTGCCAGCAGCCGACAGGGGGCCTCGACTGAAGCTTTCTTT	CASSRQGASTEAFF
TRBV24-1	-	TRBJ2-4	-	TGTGCCACCAGCCGAGGAGGCAACATTCAGTACTTC	CATSRGGNIQYF
TRBV28	-	TRBJ1-5	-	TGTGCCAGCTTTGGCCAGAACCAGAGGGCCCAGCATTTT	CASFGQNQRAQHF
TRBV7-8	TRBD2	TRBJ2-3	-	TGTGCCAGCAGCTTAAGTTCACTAGCGGGAGGCGTAACAGATACGCAGTATTTT	CASSLSSLAGGVTDTQYF
TRBV11-2	-	TRBJ1-6	-	TGTGCCAGCAGACCTAATTCACCCCTCCACTTT	CASRPNSPLHF
TRBV5-1	TRBD1	TRBJ1-2	-	TGCGCCAGCAGCTCACCCGGGACAGAAAACTATGGCTACACCTTC	CASSSPGTENYGYTF
TRBV11-1	-	TRBJ1-1	-	TGTGCCAGCAGCTTAGAAGACCCGGGGGCGGGAGCTGAAGCTTTCTTT	CASSLEDPGAGAEAFF
TRBV15	-	TRBJ2-6	-	TGTGCCACCAGCAGAGAAGCACTTTCTGGGGCCAACGTCCTGACTTTC	CATSREALSGANVLTF
TRBV6-5	-	TRBJ1-1	-	TGTGCCAGCAGTTACGGTCCGGACCCTGAAGCTTTCTTT	CASSYGPDPEAFF
TRBV6-2/TRBV6-3	-	TRBJ2-5	few	TGTGCCAGCAGTTACTCTAGGGACGGTGGGGAGACCCAGTACTTC	CASSYSRDGGETQYF
TRBV15	TRBD1	TRBJ1-2	-	TGTGCCACCAGCAGACTCGACCGACAGGGAGCGGGCTATGGCTACACCTTC	CATSRLDRQGAGYGYTF
TRBV19	-	TRBJ2-2	few	TGTGCCAGTAAGGGGGGGCCAAACACCGGGGAGTTGTTTTTT	CASKGGPNTGELFF
TRBV4-1	-	TRBJ1-2	-	TGCGCCAGCAGCCAAGAGACAGTAAACTATGGCTACACCTTC	CASSQETVNYGYTF
TRBV4-3	-	TRBJ1-1	few	TGCGCCAGCAGCCTCTCGACGGCGAACACTGAAGCTTTCTTT	CASSLSTANTEAFF
TRBV6-1	TRBD1	TRBJ1-2	-	TGTGCCAGCAGTGAAAGGGGGCGCAACTATGGCTACACCTTC	CASSERGRNYGYTF
TRBV7-8	-	TRBJ1-2	few	TGTGCCAGCAGCTTTCAGGGTATTTATGGCTACACCTTC	CASSFQGIYGYTF
TRBV27	-	TRBJ1-5	few	TGTGCCAGCAGTGCTAAATCCGGGGCCATCAATCAGCCCCAGCATTTT	CASSAKSGAINQPQHF
TRBV7-3	-	TRBJ1-1	-	TGTGCCAGCAGCGCTACAGGTCCGACTGAAGCTTTCTTT	CASSATGPTEAFF
TRBV19	-	TRBJ2-7	-	TGTGCCAGTGTTGACCCCCGGGGGGAGCAGTACTTC	CASVDPRGEQYF
TRBV5-4	-	TRBJ1-2	-	TGTGCCAGCAGCTTGGCGGGGGGCGGAGGCTACACCTTC	CASSLAGGGGYTF